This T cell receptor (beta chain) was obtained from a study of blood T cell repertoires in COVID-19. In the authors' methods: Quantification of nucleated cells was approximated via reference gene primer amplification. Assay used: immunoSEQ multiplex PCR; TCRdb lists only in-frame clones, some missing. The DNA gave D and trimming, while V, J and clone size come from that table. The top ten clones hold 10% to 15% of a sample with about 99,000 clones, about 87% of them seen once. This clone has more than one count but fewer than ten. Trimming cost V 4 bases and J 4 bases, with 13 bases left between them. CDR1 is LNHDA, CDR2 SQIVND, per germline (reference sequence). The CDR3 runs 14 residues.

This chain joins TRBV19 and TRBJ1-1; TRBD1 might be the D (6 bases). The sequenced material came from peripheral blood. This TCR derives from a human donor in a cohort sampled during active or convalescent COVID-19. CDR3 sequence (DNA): TGTGCCAGTAGTAGTGACAGGACTTCCACTGAAGCTTTCTTT. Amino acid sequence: CASSSDRTSTEAFF.